A single sample is the source of the 21 T cell receptor beta chains below, sequenced in a study of Ad26.COV2.S vaccination and SARS-CoV-2 variants. Sequencing used immunoSEQ multiplex PCR; TCRdb keeps in-frame clones, though not all of them. This table has around 320,000 clones, 70% to 90% appearing once. Regarding treatment: about 20 received Ad26.COV2.S at low or high dose, single or two shots; about 5 received placebo; per-sample allocation not given. Vaccine and placebo recipients were sampled on day 63 after the first injection. The source was peripheral blood, collected in a trial of Ad26.COV2.S vaccine versus placebo. Receptors originate from a person aged 18 to 65 who received the Ad26.COV2.S COVID-19 vaccine or a placebo.

The chain uses TRBV4-1 and TRBJ1-4; D perhaps matches TRBD1 (5 bases). CDR3 size: 19 residues. CDR1 is MGHRA and CDR2 is YSYEKL in the germline V gene. Trimming removed 4 bases from V and 3 bases from J, with 24 bases in between. The CDR3 is CASSRGAWYGRSANEKLFF. The CDR3 DNA reads TGCGCCAGCAGCCGCGGGGCGTGGTACGGGAGATCTGCTAATGAAAAACTGTTTTTT.

The chain recombines TRBV19 with TRBJ2-7; tentative D call: TRBD2 (6 bases). V lost 7 bases and J lost 0, with 31 bases in between. CDR3 length equals 20 residues. Germline CDR1 LNHDA, CDR2 SQIVND (reference sequence). Here the CDR3 DNA reads TGTGCCAGTATTGAACGATTACAGAGTCGCGGGGAGGTTCGCTCCTACGAGCAGTACTTC. Its protein is CASIERLQSRGEVRSYEQYF.

In its sample, this clone was seen many times. The chain combines TRBV3-1 (or the pseudogene TRBV3-2) with TRBJ2-7; 9 nucleotides line up with TRBD1. The V gene end was trimmed by 0 bases and the J gene end by 0 bases; junction bases not matched to a gene: 15. CDR3 size: 20 residues. The germline CDR1 and CDR2 sequences are LGHDT and YNNKEL (reference sequence). The CDR3: CASSQDFPGTGRLGSYEQYF. The CDR3 nucleotides are TGTGCCAGCAGCCAAGATTTTCCCGGGACAGGGCGTCTTGGCTCCTACGAGCAGTACTTC.

The rearrangement joins TRBV5-1 to TRBJ1-6; TRBD1 agrees at 8 bases. Germline CDR1 and CDR2: SGHRS and YFSETQ. This CDR3 has 15 residues. The junction had 11 bases not matched to a gene; V was cut back by 4 bases and J by 11 bases. The CDR3 region has the DNA TGCGCCAGCAGCCCAAGTGGACAGGGTAGGACACCCCTCCACTTT. This codes for CASSPSGQGRTPLHF.

The chain recombines TRBV14 with TRBJ1-6, with D tentatively TRBD1 (5 bases). This CDR3 is built from 15 residues. The germline V gene encodes CDR1 SGHDN and CDR2 FVKESK. V gave up 1 base and J gave up 7 bases, with 11 bases separating them. The CDR3 nucleotides are TGTGCCAGCAGCCAAGTGCGGGGGGGGAATTCACCCCTCCACTTT. Amino acid sequence: CASSQVRGGNSPLHF.

Written as DNA, the CDR3 is TGTGCCAGCAGCCCGCGGACTAGCGGGGGGGCCCCCCTCGAGACCCAGTACTTC. This gives the protein CASSPRTSGGAPLETQYF. This chain connects TRBV7-2 to TRBJ2-5; the match to TRBD2 covers 15 bases. The junction had 12 bases not matched to a gene; V was cut back by 5 bases and J by 5 bases. CDR1 and CDR2 from the germline V gene are SGHTA and FQGNSA. The CDR3 is made up of 18 amino acids.

V is TRBV27 and J is TRBJ1-5; 7 bases line up with TRBD1. CDR1 and CDR2 from the germline V gene are MNHEY and SMNVEV (reference sequence). Trimming cost V 8 bases and J 0 bases; bases outside gene matches: 7. This CDR3 has 15 amino acids. This CDR3 reads CASGGTVDSNQPQHF. DNA of the CDR3: TGTGCCAGCGGCGGGACAGTAGATAGCAATCAGCCCCAGCATTTT.

In regard to this clone: Other nucleotide sequences from this sample produce the same CDR3. This chain uses TRBV15 with TRBJ2-3, with unresolved D. This CDR3 spans 12 amino acids. The germline V and J ends were trimmed by 3 bases and 0 bases, with 1 base remaining between them. Germline assignment: CDR1 LNHNV and CDR2 YYDKDF (reference sequence). The CDR3 DNA sequence: TGTGCCACCAGCAGGAGCACAGATACGCAGTATTTT. As protein: CATSRSTDTQYF.

The chain links TRBV7-2 to TRBJ2-4; D ambiguous. The CDR3 is 13 amino acids. V was trimmed by 3 bases and J by 8 bases, leaving 11 bases between them. Germline CDR1 is SGHTA and CDR2 is FQGNSA. The CDR3 reads CASSLVGNDIQYF. The CDR3 DNA reads as TGTGCCAGCAGCTTGGTGGGTAACGACATTCAGTACTTC.

This chain connects TRBV20-1 to TRBJ1-6, with no clear D. V was pared by 3 bases and J by 6 bases, with 3 bases between. The CDR3 is 11 amino acids. Germline CDR1 DFQATT, CDR2 SNEGSKA (reference sequence). CDR3 nucleotides: TGCAGTGCTAGGAGTAATTCACCCCTCCACTTT. Amino acids: CSARSNSPLHF.

In its sample, this clone was seen a few times. V and J are TRBV9 and TRBJ1-6; D gene ambiguous. The CDR3 consists of 13 residues. The V end lost 0 bases, the J end lost 12 bases, and 10 bases lay between the germline ends. Germline-derived CDR1 and CDR2 are SGDLS and YYNGEE. Here the CDR3 reads CASSVDILRPLHF. The CDR3 DNA follows: TGTGCCAGCAGCGTAGATATCCTACGACCCCTCCACTTT.

The chain has TRBV6-4 and TRBJ2-3, with D unclear. Germline CDR1 reads MRHNA; CDR2 reads SNTAGT. V lost 4 bases and J lost 4, with 9 bases in between. The CDR3 totals 13 residues. The CDR3 coding sequence is TGTGCCAGCAGTGCTCAGGTGTCAGATACGCAGTATTTT. It encodes CASSAQVSDTQYF.

The rearrangement links TRBV7-3 to TRBJ2-1; a weak D match, TRBD1 (5 bases). This CDR3 is built from 15 residues. V lost 5 bases and J 2 bases, leaving 13 bases between the germline ends. Germline lookup yields CDR1 SGHTA and CDR2 FQGTGA. Written as DNA, the CDR3 is TGTGCCAGCAGCCCTAGGAGACAGACCTACAATGAGCAGTTCTTC. It encodes CASSPRRQTYNEQFF.

The chain uses TRBV19 and TRBJ2-1, with D maybe TRBD2 (5 bases). In germline, CDR1 is LNHDA, CDR2 SQIVND (reference sequence). The CDR3 contains 13 residues. The ends were cut back, 1 base at V and 8 bases at J, with 9 bases in the middle. The CDR3 coding sequence is TGTGCCAGTAGTATAGCGGAGGTCCATGAGCAGTTCTTC. Translated: CASSIAEVHEQFF.

This chain connects TRBV29-1 to TRBJ2-7; D ambiguous. Per germline, CDR1 SQVTM and CDR2 ANQGSEA. CDR3 length: 10 amino acids. With 7 bases removed from V and 3 bases from J, the gap between germline ends came to 7 bases. The CDR3 nucleotides read TGCAGCGCGAGTCACTACGAGCAGTACTTC. Encoded protein: CSASHYEQYF.

This chain links TRBV27 with TRBJ1-4; D not certain. The CDR3 is 14 amino acids. Trimming cost V 8 bases and J 4 bases, with 14 bases left between them. From germline, CDR1 is MNHEY and CDR2 SMNVEV (reference sequence). The CDR3 bases are TGTGCCAGCTCGGCGGGCGAACTTAATGAAAAACTGTTTTTT. Amino acids: CASSAGELNEKLFF.

The V and J genes are TRBV5-1 and TRBJ1-4; the match to TRBD1 covers 10 bases. Germline lookup yields CDR1 SGHRS and CDR2 YFSETQ. This CDR3 contains 15 residues. V dropped 0 bases and J dropped 8; count of bases not matched to a gene: 4. CDR3 nucleotide sequence: TGCGCCAGCAGCTTGGACGGACAGGGGGGCGAAAAACTGTTTTTT. Translated, it gives CASSLDGQGGEKLFF.

V usage is TRBV24-1 and J usage is TRBJ1-2; possible D gene TRBD1, 6 bases. This CDR3 is built from 17 residues. V lost 4 bases, J lost 0 bases, and 17 bases lay in between. Per the germline V gene, CDR1 is KGHDR and CDR2 is SFDVKD. CDR3 protein: CATSDPEGGEANYGYTF. The CDR3 nucleotides are TGTGCCACCAGTGACCCGGAGGGGGGGGAAGCTAACTATGGCTACACCTTC.

This chain connects TRBV5-1 to TRBJ1-1, with unresolved D. The germline gives CDR1 SGHRS, CDR2 YFSETQ. V was pared by 6 bases and J by 0 bases, with 18 bases between. CDR3 length: 16 amino acids. The CDR3 DNA follows: TGCGCCAGCACCCAGTTTGGGCAATCCATGAACACTGAAGCTTTCTTT. Its protein is CASTQFGQSMNTEAFF. The full variable domain, its missing parts supplied by reference TRBV5-1 and TRBJ1-1, is KAGVTQTPRYLIKTRGQQVTLSCSPISGHRSVSWYQQTPGQGLQFLFEYFSETQRNKGNFPGRFSGRQFSNSRSEMNVSTLELGDSALYLCASTQFGQSMNTEAFFGQGTRLTVV.

This chain uses TRBV20-1 with TRBJ1-2; weak D call: TRBD1 (6 bases). This CDR3 comprises 10 residues. Germline V lookup: CDR1 DFQATT, CDR2 SNEGSKA (reference sequence). The V gene lost 4 bases and the J gene lost 8 bases, with 8 bases spanning the gap. The CDR3 coding sequence is TGCAGTGCTACAGGGGAAGGCTACACCTTC. Amino acid sequence: CSATGEGYTF.

In this sample, this clone turned up a few times. The CDR3 DNA reads as TGTGCCAGCAGTTTAGGACGGGACAGGGGGCGCTATGGCGGCAATCAGCCCCAGCATTTT. It yields the protein CASSLGRDRGRYGGNQPQHF. This sequence joins TRBV28 and TRBJ1-5; the match to TRBD1 covers 12 bases. The CDR3 totals 20 residues. The V and J ends lost 2 bases and 2 bases, in that order; junction bases with no gene match: 13. Germline loops: CDR1 MDHEN, CDR2 SYDVKM.